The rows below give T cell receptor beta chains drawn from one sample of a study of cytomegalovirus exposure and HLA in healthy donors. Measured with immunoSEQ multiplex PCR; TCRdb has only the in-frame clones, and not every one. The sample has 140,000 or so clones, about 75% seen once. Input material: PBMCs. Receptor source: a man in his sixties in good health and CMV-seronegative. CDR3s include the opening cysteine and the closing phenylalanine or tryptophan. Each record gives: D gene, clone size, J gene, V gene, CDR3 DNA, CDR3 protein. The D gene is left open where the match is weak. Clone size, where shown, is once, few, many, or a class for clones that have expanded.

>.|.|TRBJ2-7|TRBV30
TGTGCCTGGAGTAAGCGACTTTCCTACGAGCAGTACTTC
CAWSKRLSYEQYF
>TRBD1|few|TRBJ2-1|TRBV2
TGTGCCAGCATTGGAGCCCGGACAGGCCTCGCGGAGCAGTTCTTC
CASIGARTGLAEQFF
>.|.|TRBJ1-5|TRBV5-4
TGTGCCAGCAGCCCTGGGCCGACAGGCAATCAGCCCCAGCATTTT
CASSPGPTGNQPQHF
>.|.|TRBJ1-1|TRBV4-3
TGCGCCAGCAGCCAAGCCGGGTGGGGGCGGACTGAAGCTTTCTTT
CASSQAGWGRTEAFF
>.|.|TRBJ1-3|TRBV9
TGTGCCAGCAGCGTAGGCGGGAGACTGGAAACCACCATATATTTT
CASSVGGRLETTIYF
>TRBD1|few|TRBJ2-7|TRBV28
TGTGCCAGCGGAATAGGTGGAAACAGGGGGCACGAGCAGTACTTC
CASGIGGNRGHEQYF
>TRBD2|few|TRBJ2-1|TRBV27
TGTGCCAGCAGTTTATCCAGCGGGAGGGCCATCAATGAGCAGTTCTTC
CASSLSSGRAINEQFF
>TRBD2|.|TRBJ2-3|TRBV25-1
TGTGCCAGCAGTCCGACCGGGACTAGCGGGGCTAGCACAGATACGCAGTATTTT
CASSPTGTSGASTDTQYF
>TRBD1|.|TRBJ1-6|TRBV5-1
TGCGCCAGCAGCCCGGTAAACGACAGGGCAGGAGGGTCACCCCTCCACTTT
CASSPVNDRAGGSPLHF
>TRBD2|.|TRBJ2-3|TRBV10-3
TGTGCCATCAGCGACGGGAGAGGAGCGGGAGAGGTAGATACGCAGTATTTT
CAISDGRGAGEVDTQYF
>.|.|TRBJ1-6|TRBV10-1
TGCGCCAGCAGCGTGCAACCGGGGGATAATTCACCCCTCCACTTT
CASSVQPGDNSPLHF
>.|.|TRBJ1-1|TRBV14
TGTGCCAGCAGCCAAGGGCTAGGGGGTCGGGGCACTGAAGCTTTCTTT
CASSQGLGGRGTEAFF
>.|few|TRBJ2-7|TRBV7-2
TGTGCCAGCAGCTTGGACTTCGAGCAGTACTTC
CASSLDFEQYF
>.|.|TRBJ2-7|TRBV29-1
TGCAGCGTTGAAGGCAGCTCCTACGAGCAGTACTTC
CSVEGSSYEQYF
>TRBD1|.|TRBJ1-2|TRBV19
TGTGCCAGTAGTAAGACCGAGACAGGGAACGGCTACACCTTC
CASSKTETGNGYTF
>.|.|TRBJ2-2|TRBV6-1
TGTGCCAGCAGTGAATTCCCGGGCACCGGGGAGCTGTTTTTT
CASSEFPGTGELFF